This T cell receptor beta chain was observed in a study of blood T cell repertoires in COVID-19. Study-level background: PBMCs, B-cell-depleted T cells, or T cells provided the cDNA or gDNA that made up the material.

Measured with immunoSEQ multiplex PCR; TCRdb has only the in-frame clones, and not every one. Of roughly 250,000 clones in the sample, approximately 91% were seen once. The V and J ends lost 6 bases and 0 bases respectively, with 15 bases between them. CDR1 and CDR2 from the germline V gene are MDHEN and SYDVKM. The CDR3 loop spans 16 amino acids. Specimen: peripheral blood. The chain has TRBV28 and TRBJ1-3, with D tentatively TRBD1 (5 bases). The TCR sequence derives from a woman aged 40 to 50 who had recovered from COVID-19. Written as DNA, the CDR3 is TGTGCCAGCAGCGGGACCAGGACTATCTCTGGAAACACCATATATTTT. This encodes CASSGTRTISGNTIYF.